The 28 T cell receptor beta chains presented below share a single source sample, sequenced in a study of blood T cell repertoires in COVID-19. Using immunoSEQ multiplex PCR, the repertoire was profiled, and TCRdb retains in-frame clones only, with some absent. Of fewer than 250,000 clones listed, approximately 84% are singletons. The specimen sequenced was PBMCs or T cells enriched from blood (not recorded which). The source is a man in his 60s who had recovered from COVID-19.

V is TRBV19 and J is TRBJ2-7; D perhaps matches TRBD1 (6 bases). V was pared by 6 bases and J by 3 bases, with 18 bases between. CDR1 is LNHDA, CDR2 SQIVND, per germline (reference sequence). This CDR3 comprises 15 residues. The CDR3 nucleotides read TGTGCCAGTAGGACGACAGGCGCCAACTTCTACGAGCAGTACTTC. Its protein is CASRTTGANFYEQYF.

The CDR3 DNA reads as TGCAGCGTTGACTCAGACTCTGGAAACACCATATATTTT. Its protein is CSVDSDSGNTIYF. This chain links TRBV29-1 with TRBJ1-3, with D hard to call. Germline CDR1 is SQVTM and CDR2 is ANQGSEA. Trimming stripped 3 bases from V and 0 bases from J, with 6 bases between. CDR3 length: 13 amino acids.

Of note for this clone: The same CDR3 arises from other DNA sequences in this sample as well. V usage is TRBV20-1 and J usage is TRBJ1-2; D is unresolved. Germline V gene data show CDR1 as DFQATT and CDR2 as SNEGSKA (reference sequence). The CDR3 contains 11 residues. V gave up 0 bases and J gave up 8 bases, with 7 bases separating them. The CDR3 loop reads CSARDREGYTF. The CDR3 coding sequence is TGCAGTGCTAGAGATAGAGAAGGCTACACCTTC.

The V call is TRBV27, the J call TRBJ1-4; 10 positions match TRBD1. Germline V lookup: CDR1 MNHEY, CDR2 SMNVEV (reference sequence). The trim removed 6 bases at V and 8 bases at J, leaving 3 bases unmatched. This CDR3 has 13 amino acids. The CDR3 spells CASRRDRGEKLFF. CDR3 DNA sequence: TGTGCCAGCAGGCGGGACAGGGGAGAAAAACTGTTTTTT.

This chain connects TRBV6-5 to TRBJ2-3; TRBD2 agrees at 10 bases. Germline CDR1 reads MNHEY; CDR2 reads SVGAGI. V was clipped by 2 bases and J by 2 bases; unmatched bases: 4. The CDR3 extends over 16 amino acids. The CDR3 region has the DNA TGTGCCAGCAGTTACGAAGCGGGGGGGGACACAGATACGCAGTATTTT. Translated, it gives CASSYEAGGDTDTQYF.

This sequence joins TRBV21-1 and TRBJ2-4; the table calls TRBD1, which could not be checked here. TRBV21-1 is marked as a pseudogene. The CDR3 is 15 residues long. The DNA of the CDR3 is TGTGCCAGCAGCCCCAGGGGTGCAGCTCGTAACATTCAGTACTTC. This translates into CASSPRGAARNIQYF.

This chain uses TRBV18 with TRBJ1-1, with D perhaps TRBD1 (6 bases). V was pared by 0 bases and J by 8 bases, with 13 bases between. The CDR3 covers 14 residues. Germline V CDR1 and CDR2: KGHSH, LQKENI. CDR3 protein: CASSPPGGGAEAFF. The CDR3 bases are TGTGCCAGCTCACCACCGGGAGGGGGGGCGGAAGCTTTCTTT. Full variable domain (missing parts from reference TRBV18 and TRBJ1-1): NAGVMQNPRHLVRRRGQEARLRCSPMKGHSHVYWYRQLPEEGLKFMVYLQKENIIDESGMPKERFSAEFPKEGPSILRIQQVVRGDSAAYFCASSPPGGGAEAFFGQGTRLTVV.

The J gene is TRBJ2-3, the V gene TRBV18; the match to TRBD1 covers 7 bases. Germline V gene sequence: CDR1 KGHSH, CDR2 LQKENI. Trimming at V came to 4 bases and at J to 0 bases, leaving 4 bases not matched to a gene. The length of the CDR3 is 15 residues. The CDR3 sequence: CASSLRQGSTDTQYF. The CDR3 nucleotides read TGTGCCAGCTCACTTCGACAGGGTAGCACAGATACGCAGTATTTT.

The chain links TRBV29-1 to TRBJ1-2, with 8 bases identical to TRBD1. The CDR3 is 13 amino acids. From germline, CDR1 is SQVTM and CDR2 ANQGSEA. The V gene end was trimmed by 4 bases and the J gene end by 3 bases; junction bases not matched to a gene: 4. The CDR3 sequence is CSVVSGGYYGYTF. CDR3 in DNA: TGCAGCGTTGTGTCAGGGGGCTACTATGGCTACACCTTC. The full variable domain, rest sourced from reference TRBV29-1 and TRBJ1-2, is SAVISQKPSRDICQRGTSLTIQCQVDSQVTMMFWYRQQPGQSLTLIATANQGSEATYESGFVIDKFPISRPNLTFSTLTVSNMSPEDSSIYLCSVVSGGYYGYTFGSGTRLTVV.

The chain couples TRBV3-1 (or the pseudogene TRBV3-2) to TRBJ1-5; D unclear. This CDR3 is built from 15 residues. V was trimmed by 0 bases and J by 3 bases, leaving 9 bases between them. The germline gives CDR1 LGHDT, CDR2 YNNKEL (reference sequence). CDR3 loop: CASSQDYSSNQPQHF. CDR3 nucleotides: TGTGCCAGCAGCCAAGATTACAGTTCCAATCAGCCCCAGCATTTT.

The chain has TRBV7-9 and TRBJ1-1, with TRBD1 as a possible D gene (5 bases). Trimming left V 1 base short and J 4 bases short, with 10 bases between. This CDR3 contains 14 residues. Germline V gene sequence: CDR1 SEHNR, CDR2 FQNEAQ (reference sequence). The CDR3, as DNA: TGTGCCAGCAGCTTAGGGCAGGGCCGCACTGAAGCTTTCTTT. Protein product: CASSLGQGRTEAFF.

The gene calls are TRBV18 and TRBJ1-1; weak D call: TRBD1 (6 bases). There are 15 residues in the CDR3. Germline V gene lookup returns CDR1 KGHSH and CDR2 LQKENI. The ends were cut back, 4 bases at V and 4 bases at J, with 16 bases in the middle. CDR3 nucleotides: TGTGCCAGCTCACAGACACAGGGTGGGGGCACTGAAGCTTTCTTT. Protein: CASSQTQGGGTEAFF.

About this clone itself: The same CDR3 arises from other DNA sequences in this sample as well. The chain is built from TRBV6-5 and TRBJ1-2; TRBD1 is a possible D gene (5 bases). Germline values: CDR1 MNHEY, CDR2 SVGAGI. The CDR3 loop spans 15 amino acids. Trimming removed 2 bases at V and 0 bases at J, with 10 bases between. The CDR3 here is CASSYGPGANYGYTF. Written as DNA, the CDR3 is TGTGCCAGCAGTTACGGCCCGGGGGCTAACTATGGCTACACCTTC.

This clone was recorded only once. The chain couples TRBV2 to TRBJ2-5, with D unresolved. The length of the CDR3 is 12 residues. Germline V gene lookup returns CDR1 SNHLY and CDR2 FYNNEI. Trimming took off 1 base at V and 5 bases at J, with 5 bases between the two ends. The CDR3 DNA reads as TGTGCCAGCAGTGAAGTGAGGGAGACCCAGTACTTC. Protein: CASSEVRETQYF.

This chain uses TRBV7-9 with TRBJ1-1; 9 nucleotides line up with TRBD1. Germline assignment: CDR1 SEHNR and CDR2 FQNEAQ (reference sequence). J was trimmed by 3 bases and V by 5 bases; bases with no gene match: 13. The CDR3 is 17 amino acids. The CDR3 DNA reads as TGTGCCAGCAGCAGAACCGGGACAGGGATATGGGACACTGAAGCTTTCTTT. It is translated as CASSRTGTGIWDTEAFF.

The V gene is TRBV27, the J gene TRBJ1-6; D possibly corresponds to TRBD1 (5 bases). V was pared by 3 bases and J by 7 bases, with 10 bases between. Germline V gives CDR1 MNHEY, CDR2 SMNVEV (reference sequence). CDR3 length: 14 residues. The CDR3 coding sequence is TGTGCCAGCAGTTTTTCAGGGAAAAATTCACCCCTCCACTTT. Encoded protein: CASSFSGKNSPLHF.

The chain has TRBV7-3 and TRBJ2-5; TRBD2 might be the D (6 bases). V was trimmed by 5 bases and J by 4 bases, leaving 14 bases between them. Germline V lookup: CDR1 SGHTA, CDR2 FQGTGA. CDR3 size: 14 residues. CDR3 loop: CASSPFPGGETQYF. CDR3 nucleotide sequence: TGTGCCAGCAGCCCATTTCCCGGGGGAGAGACCCAGTACTTC.

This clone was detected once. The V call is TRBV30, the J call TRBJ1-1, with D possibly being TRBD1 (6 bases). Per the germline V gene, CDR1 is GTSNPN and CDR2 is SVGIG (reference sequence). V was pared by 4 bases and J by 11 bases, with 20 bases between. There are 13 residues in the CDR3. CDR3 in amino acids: CAWTLPPGEGAFF. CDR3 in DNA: TGTGCCTGGACCCTACCCCCAGGGGAGGGTGCTTTCTTT.

The DNA of the CDR3 is TGTGCCAGTAGTTTTGGACAGGGATTTATGGATCAGCCCCAGCATTTT. Its protein product is CASSFGQGFMDQPQHF. V usage is TRBV19 and J usage is TRBJ1-5, with 8 positions matching TRBD1. With V trimmed by 5 bases and J by 5 bases, 11 bases remained unmatched. The CDR3 spans 16 residues. Germline loops: CDR1 LNHDA, CDR2 SQIVND (reference sequence).

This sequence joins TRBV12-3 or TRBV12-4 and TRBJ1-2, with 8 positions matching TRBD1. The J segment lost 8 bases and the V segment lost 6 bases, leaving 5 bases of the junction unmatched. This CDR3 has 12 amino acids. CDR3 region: CASRQGVDGYTF. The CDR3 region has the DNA TGTGCCAGCAGACAGGGGGTAGACGGCTACACCTTC.

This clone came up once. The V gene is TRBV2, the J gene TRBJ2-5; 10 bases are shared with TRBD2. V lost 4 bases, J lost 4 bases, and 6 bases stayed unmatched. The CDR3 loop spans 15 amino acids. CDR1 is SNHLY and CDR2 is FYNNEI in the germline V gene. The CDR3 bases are TGTGCCAGCAGTGGGGTAGCGGGGGGCCGAGAGACCCAGTACTTC. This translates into CASSGVAGGRETQYF.

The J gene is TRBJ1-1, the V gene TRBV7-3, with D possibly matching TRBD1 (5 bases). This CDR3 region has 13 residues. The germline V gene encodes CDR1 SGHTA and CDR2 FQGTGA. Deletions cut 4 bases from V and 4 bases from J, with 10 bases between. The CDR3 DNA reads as TGTGCCAGCAGCTCCCAGGACACCACTGAAGCTTTCTTT. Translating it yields CASSSQDTTEAFF. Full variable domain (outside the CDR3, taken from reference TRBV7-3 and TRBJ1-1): GAGVSQTPSNKVTEKGKYVELRCDPISGHTALYWYRQSLGQGPEFLIYFQGTGAADDSGLPNDRFFAVRPEGSVSTLKIQRTERGDSAVYLCASSSQDTTEAFFGQGTRLTVV.

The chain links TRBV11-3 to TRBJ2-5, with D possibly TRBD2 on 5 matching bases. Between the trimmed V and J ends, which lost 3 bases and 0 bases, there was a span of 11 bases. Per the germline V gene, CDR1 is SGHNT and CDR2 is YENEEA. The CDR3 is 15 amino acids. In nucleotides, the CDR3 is TGTGCCAGCAGCTTCCTGACTACGTACCAAGAGACCCAGTACTTC. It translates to CASSFLTTYQETQYF.

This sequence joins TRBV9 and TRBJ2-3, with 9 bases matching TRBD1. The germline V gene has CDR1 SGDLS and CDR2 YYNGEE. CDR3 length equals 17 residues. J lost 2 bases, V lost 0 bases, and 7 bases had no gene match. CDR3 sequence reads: CASSVGGTGRTTDTQYF. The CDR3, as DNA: TGTGCCAGCAGCGTAGGGGGGACAGGGCGAACCACAGATACGCAGTATTTT. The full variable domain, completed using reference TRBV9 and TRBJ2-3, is DSGVTQTPKHLITATGQRVTLRCSPRSGDLSVYWYQQSLDQGLQFLIQYYNGEERAKGNILERFSAQQFPDLHSELNLSSLELGDSALYFCASSVGGTGRTTDTQYFGPGTRLTVL.

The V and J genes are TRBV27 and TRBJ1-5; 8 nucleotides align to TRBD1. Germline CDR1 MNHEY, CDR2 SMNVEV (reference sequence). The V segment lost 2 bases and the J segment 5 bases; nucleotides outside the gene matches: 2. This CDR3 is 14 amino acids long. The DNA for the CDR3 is TGTGCCAGCAGTTTAATCAGGGGGCATCAGCCCCAGCATTTT. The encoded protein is CASSLIRGHQPQHF.

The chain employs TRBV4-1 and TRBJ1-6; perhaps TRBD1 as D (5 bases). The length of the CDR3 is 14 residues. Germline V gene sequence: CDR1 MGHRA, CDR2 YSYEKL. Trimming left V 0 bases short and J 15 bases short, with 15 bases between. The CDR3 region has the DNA TGCGCCAGCAGCCAAGATGGGGCAGCGACAATCCTCCACTTT. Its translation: CASSQDGAATILHF.

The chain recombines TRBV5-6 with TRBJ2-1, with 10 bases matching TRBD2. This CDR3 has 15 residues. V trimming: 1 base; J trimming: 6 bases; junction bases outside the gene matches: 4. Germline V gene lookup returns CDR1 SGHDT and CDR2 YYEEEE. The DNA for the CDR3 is TGTGCCAGCAGCTTGACTAGCGGGGACTTCAATGAGCAGTTCTTC. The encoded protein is CASSLTSGDFNEQFF.

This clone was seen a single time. The CDR3 protein is CASSPLGGATDTQYF. As DNA, the CDR3 is TGTGCCAGCAGCCCACTCGGGGGGGCCACAGATACGCAGTATTTT. V is TRBV11-2 and J is TRBJ2-3, with 8 nucleotides matching TRBD2. The CDR3 consists of 15 residues. V shed 5 bases, J shed 2 bases, and the junction held 6 bases outside the gene matches. Germline V gives CDR1 SGHAT, CDR2 FQNNGV.